The 27 T cell receptor beta chains listed next were all sequenced from one sample in a study of cytomegalovirus exposure and HLA in healthy donors. Use of 60 Vbeta and 13 Jbeta primers characterized the PCR. The table came from immunoSEQ multiplex PCR; TCRdb's copy has only in-frame clones and leaves some out. In the table there are some 150,000 clones, more than 75% of which are singletons. What was sequenced was PBMCs. These TCRs come from a young man in good health and CMV-seropositive.

This sequence joins TRBV11-2 and TRBJ2-7; the match to TRBD1 covers 7 bases. Looked up from germline, CDR1 is SGHAT and CDR2 is FQNNGV. The CDR3 has 14 amino acids. Trimming removed 6 bases from V and 6 bases from J; junction bases left unmatched: 11. The CDR3 bases are TGTGCCAGCAGACCGACAGGGAGCCAGGGCGAGCAGTACTTC. The encoded protein is CASRPTGSQGEQYF.

The J gene is TRBJ1-1, the V gene TRBV7-9; perhaps TRBD1 as D (6 bases). V gave up 8 bases and J gave up 3 bases, with 10 bases separating them. The germline CDR1 and CDR2 sequences are SEHNR and FQNEAQ (reference sequence). The CDR3 runs 12 residues. This CDR3 reads CASGGQYTEAFF. CDR3 nucleotide sequence: TGTGCCAGCGGAGGACAGTACACTGAAGCTTTCTTT.

This rearrangement joins TRBV27 to TRBJ2-7; weak D call: TRBD2 (6 bases). Looked up from germline, CDR1 is MNHEY and CDR2 is SMNVEV (reference sequence). CDR3 length: 13 residues. Trimming stripped 5 bases from V and 0 bases from J, with 8 bases between. CDR3 protein: CASSDGSSYEQYF. As DNA, the CDR3 is TGTGCCAGCAGTGACGGGAGCTCCTACGAGCAGTACTTC.

The rearrangement joins TRBV28 to TRBJ2-7; D uncertain. V lost 7 bases and J lost 2, with 18 bases in between. The germline V gene has CDR1 MDHEN and CDR2 SYDVKM. CDR3 length: 15 residues. The CDR3 loop reads CASNHNVPSAYEQYF. In nucleotides, the CDR3 is TGTGCCAGCAATCATAACGTCCCCTCGGCCTACGAGCAGTACTTC.

J is TRBJ2-3 and V is TRBV4-1, with D perhaps matching TRBD2 (5 bases). The CDR3 contains 14 residues. Germline CDR1 reads MGHRA; CDR2 reads YSYEKL. V lost 5 bases and J 0 bases, leaving 9 bases between the germline ends. The CDR3 here is CASSSRTSTDTQYF. CDR3 nucleotide sequence: TGCGCCAGCAGCTCCCGGACTAGCACAGATACGCAGTATTTT.

The V gene is TRBV7-9, the J gene TRBJ2-3; D perhaps matches TRBD1 (6 bases). V lost 5 bases, J lost 2 bases, and 14 bases lay in between. The V gene's germline CDR1 is SEHNR and CDR2 FQNEAQ (reference sequence). The CDR3 runs to 15 residues. CDR3 nucleotide sequence: TGTGCCAGCAGCCCCCGGACAGCGTTCACAGATACGCAGTATTTT. Translation gives CASSPRTAFTDTQYF.

J is TRBJ2-3 and V is TRBV4-1; 7 bases are shared with TRBD2. This CDR3 is 17 amino acids long. Germline values: CDR1 MGHRA, CDR2 YSYEKL. V shed 0 bases, J shed 2 bases, and the junction held 8 bases outside the gene matches. DNA for the CDR3: TGCGCCAGCAGCCAAGAGAGGGCTAGCGGCACCACAGATACGCAGTATTTT. This encodes CASSQERASGTTDTQYF.

V gene TRBV4-1 combines with J gene TRBJ1-2; 9 nucleotides match TRBD1. J gave up 4 bases and V 3 bases, and 6 bases lay outside the gene matches. Germline CDR1 reads MGHRA; CDR2 reads YSYEKL. This CDR3 region has 15 residues. CDR3 residues: CASSQSTGQGYGYTF. CDR3 bases: TGCGCCAGCAGCCAGTCGACGGGACAGGGCTATGGCTACACCTTC.

The J gene is TRBJ2-7, the V gene TRBV27; 8 bases agree with TRBD1. Germline loops: CDR1 MNHEY, CDR2 SMNVEV (reference sequence). The CDR3 runs to 17 residues. J lost 2 bases, V lost 6 bases, and 15 bases had no gene match. The CDR3 loop reads CASRPGQVKSRAYEQYF. As DNA, the CDR3 is TGTGCCAGCAGACCGGGACAGGTGAAGTCTCGCGCCTACGAGCAGTACTTC.

The V call is TRBV5-6, the J call TRBJ2-2; 8 positions agree with TRBD2. V was pared by 0 bases and J by 5 bases, with 12 bases of the junction left unmatched. CDR3 size: 18 residues. Germline lookup yields CDR1 SGHDT and CDR2 YYEEEE. The CDR3 DNA reads TGTGCCAGCAGCTTGGTACTAGCGGAGTCAATGGGTACCGGGGAGCTGTTTTTT. It codes for CASSLVLAESMGTGELFF.

J is TRBJ1-5 and V is TRBV11-3, with no clear D. The germline gives CDR1 SGHNT, CDR2 YENEEA. The CDR3 loop spans 13 amino acids. The germline V and J ends were trimmed by 3 bases and 1 base, with 4 bases remaining between them. The CDR3: CASSFRSNQPQHF. The CDR3 DNA reads TGTGCCAGCAGCTTCCGGAGCAATCAGCCCCAGCATTTT.

The J gene is TRBJ1-2, the V gene TRBV11-2; 11 nucleotides match TRBD1. From germline, CDR1 is SGHAT and CDR2 FQNNGV. The CDR3 has 18 residues. V dropped 5 bases and J dropped 5; count of bases not matched to a gene: 16. CDR3 amino acids: CASSPPQGQGVFGYGYTF. The CDR3 nucleotides are TGTGCCAGCAGCCCACCTCAGGGACAGGGGGTGTTTGGTTATGGCTACACCTTC.

J is TRBJ2-4 and V is TRBV19; 15 nucleotides line up with TRBD2. Per germline, CDR1 LNHDA and CDR2 SQIVND (reference sequence). The CDR3 totals 21 residues. Trimming cost V 4 bases and J 3 bases; bases outside gene matches: 16. In DNA form, the CDR3 reads TGTGCCAGTAGTAACCCGGCGGGGACTAGCGGGAGGTTTGGGGACAAAAACATTCAGTACTTC. This sequence encodes CASSNPAGTSGRFGDKNIQYF.

This sequence joins TRBV7-8 and TRBJ2-7, with 7 nucleotides matching TRBD2. J was trimmed by 5 bases and V by 4 bases; bases with no gene match: 8. CDR3 length: 14 residues. Germline loops: CDR1 SGHVS, CDR2 FQNEAQ. The CDR3 loop reads CASSSRTGRDEQYF. The CDR3 region has the DNA TGTGCCAGCAGCTCGAGGACGGGGAGGGACGAGCAGTACTTC. The full variable domain, with the rest looked up from reference TRBV7-8 and TRBJ2-7, is GAGVSQSPRYKVAKRGQDVALRCDPISGHVSLFWYQQALGQGPEFLTYFQNEAQLDKSGLPSDRFFAERPEGSVSTLKIQRTQQEDSAVYLCASSSRTGRDEQYFGPGTRLTVT.

The rearrangement uses TRBV28 and TRBJ2-7, with D hard to call. Germline-derived CDR1 and CDR2 are MDHEN and SYDVKM. Trimming cost V 5 bases and J 0 bases, with 5 bases left between them. The CDR3 runs 12 residues. In nucleotides, the CDR3 is TGTGCCAGCAGTATTAGCTCCTACGAGCAGTACTTC. It specifies CASSISSYEQYF.

The chain links TRBV19 to TRBJ1-2, with 7 nucleotides matching TRBD1. The CDR3 has 15 amino acids. V gave up 1 base and J gave up 10 bases; unmatched junction bases: 12. From germline, CDR1 is LNHDA and CDR2 SQIVND (reference sequence). The CDR3 DNA follows: TGTGCCAGTAGTATAGGGGCGACAGGGATGGCTGACTACACCTTC. As protein: CASSIGATGMADYTF.

The chain uses TRBV30 and TRBJ2-7, with no clear D. V was pared by 0 bases and J by 7 bases, with 10 bases between. Germline V gene data show CDR1 as GTSNPN and CDR2 as SVGIG (reference sequence). The CDR3 is 12 amino acids. DNA for the CDR3: TGTGCCTGGAGTGTTTCAGGTGGGGAGCAGTACTTC. As protein: CAWSVSGGEQYF.

The rearrangement links TRBV30 to TRBJ1-2, with a weak D call TRBD1 (6 bases). The CDR3 has 13 residues. Trimming shortened V by 2 bases and J by 7 bases, and 14 bases separated the two germline ends. Germline CDR1 GTSNPN, CDR2 SVGIG (reference sequence). CDR3 in amino acids: CAWSTPGGRGYTF. CDR3 nucleotides: TGTGCCTGGAGTACCCCCGGGGGGCGTGGCTACACCTTC.

The chain uses TRBV27 and TRBJ1-2, with 11 bases identical to TRBD1. The CDR3 sequence is 14 residues long. Germline CDR1 MNHEY, CDR2 SMNVEV (reference sequence). The trim removed 3 bases at V and 7 bases at J, leaving 4 bases unmatched. CDR3: CASSFGTGGSGYTF. The CDR3 coding sequence is TGTGCCAGCAGTTTCGGGACAGGGGGATCTGGCTACACCTTC.

The J gene is TRBJ2-5, the V gene TRBV5-1, with a weak D call TRBD2 (5 bases). CDR3 size: 18 residues. Trimming removed 7 bases at V and 0 bases at J, with 25 bases between. The germline gives CDR1 SGHRS, CDR2 YFSETQ. CDR3 DNA sequence: TGCGCCAGCGCCGCGGGTAGACTATCCCTAGGGAACCAAGAGACCCAGTACTTC. Its translation: CASAAGRLSLGNQETQYF.

This chain connects TRBV6-5 to TRBJ1-5; D ambiguous. The germline CDR1 and CDR2 sequences are MNHEY and SVGAGI. V lost 0 bases and J 1 base, leaving 4 bases between the germline ends. This CDR3 has 14 amino acids. This CDR3 is CASSYSASNQPQHF. As DNA, the CDR3 is TGTGCCAGCAGTTACTCAGCCAGCAATCAGCCCCAGCATTTT.

CDR3 in DNA: TGTGCCAGCAGTTACCCCTCCCCGAGAAGCGCTGAAGCTTTCTTT. Amino acids: CASSYPSPRSAEAFF. The rearrangement links TRBV6-6 to TRBJ1-1; the D is unclear. Trimming pared 2 bases from V and 6 bases from J, leaving 16 bases between. Looked up from germline, CDR1 is MNHNY and CDR2 is SVGAGI (reference sequence). The length of the CDR3 is 15 residues.

This chain uses TRBV10-3 with TRBJ1-2, with D possibly matching TRBD1 (5 bases). V was shortened by 3 bases and J by 2 bases, with 13 bases between the two germline ends. The CDR3 has 15 amino acids. Germline values: CDR1 ENHRY, CDR2 SYGVKD. In DNA, the CDR3 is TGTGCCATCAGTGACAGGGTCATCGGCAACTATGGCTACACCTTC. Translated: CAISDRVIGNYGYTF.

V gene TRBV10-3 combines with J gene TRBJ2-5; the match to TRBD1 covers 8 bases. The CDR3 runs 15 residues. V was pared by 0 bases and J by 5 bases, with 5 bases of the junction left unmatched. Per the germline V gene, CDR1 is ENHRY and CDR2 is SYGVKD. The CDR3 loop is CAISESPDRVETQYF. For the CDR3, the DNA is TGTGCCATCAGTGAGTCTCCGGACAGGGTTGAGACCCAGTACTTC.

V gene TRBV28 combines with J gene TRBJ2-7; 10 bases map to TRBD2. Germline V lookup: CDR1 MDHEN, CDR2 SYDVKM. Trimming at V came to 4 bases and at J to 3 bases, leaving 15 bases not matched to a gene. This CDR3 contains 18 residues. The CDR3: CASSYPSSSEREGYEQYF. CDR3 bases: TGTGCCAGCAGTTACCCCTCCTCATCGGAGCGGGAGGGCTACGAGCAGTACTTC.

The chain combines TRBV5-1 with TRBJ2-3; D gene uncertain. This CDR3 is built from 14 residues. V dropped 1 base and J dropped 5 bases, with 11 bases sitting between them. CDR1 is SGHRS, CDR2 YFSETQ, per germline. CDR3 sequence reads: CASSLLLVVDTQYF. For the CDR3, the DNA is TGCGCCAGCAGCTTGTTGCTAGTGGTAGATACGCAGTATTTT.

This rearrangement joins TRBV6-5 to TRBJ2-1, with 11 bases lining up with TRBD2. The CDR3 is 13 residues long. The junction had 8 bases not matched to a gene; V was cut back by 6 bases and J by 13 bases. The V gene's germline CDR1 is MNHEY and CDR2 SVGAGI. In DNA form, the CDR3 reads TGTGCCAGCAGACTCGGACTAGCGGGTAGACAGTTCTTC. The encoded protein is CASRLGLAGRQFF.